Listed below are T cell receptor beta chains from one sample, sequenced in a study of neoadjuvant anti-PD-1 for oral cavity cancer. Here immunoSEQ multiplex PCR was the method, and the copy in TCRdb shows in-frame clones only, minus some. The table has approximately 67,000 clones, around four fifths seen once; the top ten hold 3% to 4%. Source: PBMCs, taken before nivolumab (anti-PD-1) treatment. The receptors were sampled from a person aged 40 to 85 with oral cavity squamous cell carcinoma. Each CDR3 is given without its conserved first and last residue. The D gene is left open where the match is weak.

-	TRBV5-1	ASSLEMATEQY
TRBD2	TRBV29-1	SVEVVTGLVSYEQY
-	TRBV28	ASTLSGVNQPQH
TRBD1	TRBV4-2	ASSEEGQKYYGYT
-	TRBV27	ASSLLVDQPQH
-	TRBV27	ASSLGSRMNTEAF
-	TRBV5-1	ASSPGIMRGEQY
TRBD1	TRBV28	ASSLASRGLMNTEAF
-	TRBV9	ASSADTSDYEQY
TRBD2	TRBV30	AWIPGLAGGLETQY
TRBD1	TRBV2	ASSRLDRYNSPLH
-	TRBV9	ASSVEVGGYT
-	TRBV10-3	AISGSGARSSYNEQF
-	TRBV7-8	ASSQLGGGLGNQPQH
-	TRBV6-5	ASSYFRGGRETQY
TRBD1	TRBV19	ASKGGTGTVTGELF
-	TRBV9	ASSVIVRRTAAAYEQY
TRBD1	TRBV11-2	ASSPSRGLYNEQF
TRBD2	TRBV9	ASSRNPGLSSYEQY
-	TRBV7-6	ASSLSYRVTSYEQY
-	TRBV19	ASNQGMEYEQY
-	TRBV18	ASSPSGTRGEQY
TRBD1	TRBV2	ASSGTGKAEAF
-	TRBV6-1	ASSTAPEGSPLH
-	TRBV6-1	ASRVVLNQPQH
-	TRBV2	ASRNTLKNTEAF
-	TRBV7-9	ASRPRTPLNTEAF
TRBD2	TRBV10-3	AISPLGRAGADTQY
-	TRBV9	ASSRVRGFRYGYT
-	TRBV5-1	ASSQVRGNTEAF
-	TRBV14	ASSPGRHNYGYT
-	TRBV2	ASNPRRREGKTLF
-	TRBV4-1	ASSLTESYEQY
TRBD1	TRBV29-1	SVGQGASTNEKLF
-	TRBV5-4	ASSAGTANQPQH
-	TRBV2	ASTVGWNQPQH
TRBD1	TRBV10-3	AISNQGAAGANVLT
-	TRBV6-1	ASTEGWVGGTEAF
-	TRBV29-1	SVATGPSTDTQY
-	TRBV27	ASRYGAGQFMNTEAF
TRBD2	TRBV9	ASSVDGGASREQF
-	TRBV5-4	ASSFSGYTDTQY
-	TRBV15	ATSPPSGRAGEQF
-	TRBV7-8	ATKRHRDLNNEQF
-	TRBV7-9	ASSLERIYYEQY
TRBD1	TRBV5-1	ASSLGTGGAGELF
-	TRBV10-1	ASSASGGNGYT
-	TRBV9	ASSPKDGLYGYT
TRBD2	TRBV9	ASSSKSLAVYNEQF